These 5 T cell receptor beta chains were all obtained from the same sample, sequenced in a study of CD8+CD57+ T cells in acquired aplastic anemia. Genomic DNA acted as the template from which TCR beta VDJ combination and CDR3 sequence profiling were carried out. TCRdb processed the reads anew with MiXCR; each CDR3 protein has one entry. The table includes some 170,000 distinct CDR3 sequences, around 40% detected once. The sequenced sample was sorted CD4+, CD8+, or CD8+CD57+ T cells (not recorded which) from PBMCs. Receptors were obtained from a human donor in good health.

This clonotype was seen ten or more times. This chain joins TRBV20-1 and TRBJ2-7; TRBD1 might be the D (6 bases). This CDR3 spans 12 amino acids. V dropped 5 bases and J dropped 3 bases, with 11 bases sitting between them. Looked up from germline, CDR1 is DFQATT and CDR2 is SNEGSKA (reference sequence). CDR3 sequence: CSAAKQGYEQYF. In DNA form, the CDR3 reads TGCAGTGCTGCGAAACAGGGCTACGAGCAGTACTTC.

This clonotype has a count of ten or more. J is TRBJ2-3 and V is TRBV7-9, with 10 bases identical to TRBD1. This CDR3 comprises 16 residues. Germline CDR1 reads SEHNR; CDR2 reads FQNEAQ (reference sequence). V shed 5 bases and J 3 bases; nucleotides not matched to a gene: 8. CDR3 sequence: CASSPSPGQGTDTQYF. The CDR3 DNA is TGTGCCAGCAGCCCGTCACCGGGACAGGGGACAGATACGCAGTATTTT.

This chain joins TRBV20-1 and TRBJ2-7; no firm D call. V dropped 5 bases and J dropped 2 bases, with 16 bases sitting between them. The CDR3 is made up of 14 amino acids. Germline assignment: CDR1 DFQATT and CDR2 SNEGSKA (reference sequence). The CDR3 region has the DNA TGCAGTGCTGATAGCCCAGACGAGACCTACGAGCAGTACTTC. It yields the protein CSADSPDETYEQYF.

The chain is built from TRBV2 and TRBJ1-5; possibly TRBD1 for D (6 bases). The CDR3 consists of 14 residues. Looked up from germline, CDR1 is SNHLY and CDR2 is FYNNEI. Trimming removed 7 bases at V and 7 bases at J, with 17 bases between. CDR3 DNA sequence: TGTGCCAGCACCTTGACAGGAGGAGGACAGCCCCAGCATTTT. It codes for CASTLTGGGQPQHF. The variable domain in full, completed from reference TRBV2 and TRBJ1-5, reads EPEVTQTPSHQVTQMGQEVILRCVPISNHLYFYWYRQILGQKVEFLVSFYNNEISEKSEIFDDQFSVERPDGSNFTLKIRSTKLEDSAMYFCASTLTGGGQPQHFGDGTRLSIL.

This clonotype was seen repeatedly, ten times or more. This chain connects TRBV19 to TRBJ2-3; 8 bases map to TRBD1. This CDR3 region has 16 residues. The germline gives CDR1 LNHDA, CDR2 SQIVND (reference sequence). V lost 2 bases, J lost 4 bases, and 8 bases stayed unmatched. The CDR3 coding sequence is TGTGCCAGTAGTATATACACGACAGGGGATGCAGATACGCAGTATTTT. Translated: CASSIYTTGDADTQYF.